This TCR beta chain was captured by sequencing in a study of T cells in Graves' hyperthyroidism and ophthalmopathy. This clonotype has a handful of counts. Researchers amplified the TCR beta CDR3 regions from RNA transcripts. HTBI primers were employed in a first-round RT-PCR of the TCR CDR3. Each CDR3 protein is one row after TCRdb ran MiXCR on the multiplex PCR reads. The profile covers some 550,000 distinct CDR3 sequences, with approximately 16% appearing a single time and roughly 3.5% taken by the ten largest. The length of the CDR3 is 20 residues. The V end was cut by 4 bases, the J end by 0 bases, with 28 bases between. The germline V gene has CDR1 SGHRS and CDR2 YFSETQ.

This receptor was identified in a woman aged 40-49 years with Graves' ophthalmopathy. V gene TRBV5-1 combines with J gene TRBJ2-5; D might be TRBD1 (5 bases). Sequences were obtained from blood. This CDR3 reads CASSPTPLTDLNQYQETQYF. CDR3 nucleotides: TGCGCCAGCAGCCCCACCCCTCTGACAGATTTGAATCAGTACCAAGAGACCCAGTACTTC.